The present T cell receptor beta chain was sequenced within a study of spatial heterogeneity in lung cancer. Study context: Averaged across combinations, each unique TCR and UMI pairing appeared more than ten times in raw reads, which were uncorrected.

All TCR cDNA molecules were individually tagged with a unique molecular identifier. TCRdb re-called the 5' RACE reads through MiXCR, storing one row per CDR3 protein. Of around 5,000 distinct CDR3 sequences in the sample, around 3.1% were seen once. The table lists this clonotype with many counts. Germline trimming cut 3 bases from V and 6 bases from J; bases unmatched to any gene: 7. The CDR3 sequence is 15 residues long. Germline V lookup: CDR1 SGHNT, CDR2 YENEEA. The time point denotes: sample taken at primary tumor resection. Whole RNA, which was extracted from tumor, nontumor lung tissue or frozen PBMC, was sequenced without any cell sorting.

Sequenced here: normal lung tissue next to the tumor, sampled at surgery. The sequence was collected from a male donor with early-stage non-small cell lung cancer. This chain links TRBV11-3 with TRBJ2-2; 7 nucleotides line up with TRBD2. The DNA for the CDR3 is TGTGCCAGCAGCTTGGACCAGCGGGAAGCCGGGGAGCTGTTTTTT. This sequence encodes CASSLDQREAGELFF.